The 20 T cell receptor beta chains below all came from one sample that was sequenced in a study of blood T cell repertoires in COVID-19. Measured with immunoSEQ multiplex PCR; TCRdb has only the in-frame clones, and not every one. The sample holds 100,000 to 150,000 clones, about 85% seen once. The specimen sequenced was peripheral blood. The origin of the receptors is an elderly man with active or convalescent COVID-19.

The CDR3 DNA follows: TGTGCCAGCAGCTCCCTAGCGGGAGTGTACACCGGGGAGCTGTTTTTT. Protein sequence: CASSSLAGVYTGELFF. The rearrangement links TRBV11-2 to TRBJ2-2, with TRBD2 identical over 10 bases. V was pared by 4 bases and J by 3 bases, with 5 bases of the junction left unmatched. The CDR3 spans 16 residues. Germline V gene lookup returns CDR1 SGHAT and CDR2 FQNNGV.

The chain joins TRBV5-1 to TRBJ1-2; TRBD1 agrees at 10 bases. V lost 4 bases, J lost 3 bases, and 9 bases stayed unmatched. From germline, CDR1 is SGHRS and CDR2 YFSETQ. The CDR3 has 16 amino acids. The chain's CDR3 is CASSHDRGREDYGYTF. DNA for the CDR3: TGCGCCAGCAGCCATGACAGGGGGCGCGAGGACTATGGCTACACCTTC. Full variable domain (missing parts from reference TRBV5-1 and TRBJ1-2): KAGVTQTPRYLIKTRGQQVTLSCSPISGHRSVSWYQQTPGQGLQFLFEYFSETQRNKGNFPGRFSGRQFSNSRSEMNVSTLELGDSALYLCASSHDRGREDYGYTFGSGTRLTVV.

Only one count was recorded for this clone. The rearrangement uses TRBV5-1 and TRBJ1-6; perhaps TRBD1 as D (5 bases). The CDR3 extends over 16 amino acids. CDR1 SGHRS and CDR2 YFSETQ come from the germline V gene. V lost 4 bases and J 0 bases, leaving 11 bases between the germline ends. DNA of the CDR3: TGCGCCAGCAGCCCGGACATGAGCTCCTATAATTCACCCCTCCACTTT. Protein sequence: CASSPDMSSYNSPLHF.

The chain joins TRBV6-5 to TRBJ1-1, with 7 bases matching TRBD1. Losses at the gene ends were 2 bases for V and 11 bases for J; bases not matched to a gene: 14. The length of the CDR3 is 15 residues. Germline assignment: CDR1 MNHEY and CDR2 SVGAGI. CDR3 region: CASSYAGTENMRAFF. CDR3 DNA sequence: TGTGCCAGCAGTTACGCCGGGACAGAAAATATGCGGGCTTTCTTT.

This clone has only a few counts. The chain employs TRBV3-1 (or the pseudogene TRBV3-2) and TRBJ2-7; a weak D match, TRBD2 (6 bases). The CDR3 sequence is 12 residues long. Trimming stripped 4 bases from V and 7 bases from J, with 11 bases between. Germline-derived CDR1 and CDR2 are LGHDT and YNNKEL (reference sequence). DNA for the CDR3: TGTGCCAGCAGCCCACGGACTAAAGAGCAGTACTTC. It encodes CASSPRTKEQYF.

This sequence joins TRBV9 and TRBJ2-3, with 7 nucleotides matching TRBD2. This CDR3 is built from 17 residues. Germline-derived CDR1 and CDR2 are SGDLS and YYNGEE. With V trimmed by 0 bases and J by 0 bases, 7 bases remained unmatched. CDR3 sequence (DNA): TGTGCCAGCAGCGTAGCTGCGGCGGGGGTCAGCACAGATACGCAGTATTTT. This encodes CASSVAAAGVSTDTQYF.

The V gene is TRBV6-6, the J gene TRBJ1-1; the D gene is possibly TRBD1 (6 bases). The CDR3 spans 16 residues. Germline CDR1 MNHNY, CDR2 SVGAGI (reference sequence). The ends were cut back, 6 bases at V and 7 bases at J, with 24 bases in the middle. The DNA for the CDR3 is TGTGCCAGCAGCCCACAAGGCCCCACAGGGTCTCGTGAAGCTTTCTTT. Translation: CASSPQGPTGSREAFF.

CDR3 region: CASSLSGWETQYF. The DNA for the CDR3 is TGTGCCAGCAGCTTATCGGGTTGGGAGACCCAGTACTTC. The chain uses TRBV7-9 and TRBJ2-5; D remains ambiguous. The length of the CDR3 is 13 residues. V was pared by 2 bases and J by 5 bases, with 9 bases between. Per germline, CDR1 SEHNR and CDR2 FQNEAQ (reference sequence).

This clone was counted a few times. The chain joins TRBV6-2 or TRBV6-3 to TRBJ2-7; TRBD1 matches 7 bases. This CDR3 contains 13 residues. V dropped 4 bases and J dropped 5; count of bases not matched to a gene: 5. Germline loops: CDR1 MNHEY, CDR2 SVGEGT. For the CDR3, the DNA is TGTGCCAGCAGTTCTCTGACAGGGCACGAGCAGTACTTC. It is translated as CASSSLTGHEQYF.

This sequence joins TRBV2 and TRBJ2-5; 10 bases are a match to TRBD2. The ends lost 6 bases at V and 5 bases at J; junction bases unmatched: 21. Looked up from germline, CDR1 is SNHLY and CDR2 is FYNNEI. The CDR3 covers 19 residues. The CDR3 DNA is TGTGCCAGCAGCGCCCTGACTCGTAGCGGGGGGCCTGCCGGGGAGACCCAGTACTTC. Residues: CASSALTRSGGPAGETQYF.

The genes are TRBV5-1 and TRBJ1-2; D is perhaps TRBD1 (5 bases). V gave up 3 bases and J gave up 6 bases, with 21 bases separating them. The CDR3 has 16 residues. The germline V gene has CDR1 SGHRS and CDR2 YFSETQ. For the CDR3, the DNA is TGCGCCAGCAGCTGGTACACCAGGGTACTCCAAGATGGCTACACCTTC. It yields the protein CASSWYTRVLQDGYTF.

This clone appeared a single time. The rearrangement links TRBV6-2 or TRBV6-3 to TRBJ2-7; 10 bases fit TRBD2. J gave up 3 bases and V 3 bases, and 17 bases lay outside the gene matches. CDR1 and CDR2 from the germline V gene are MNHEY and SVGEGT. The CDR3 runs to 19 residues. Here the CDR3 reads CASSYVGLALTPPGYEQYF. Here the CDR3 DNA reads TGTGCCAGCAGTTATGTGGGACTAGCGCTTACTCCCCCGGGCTACGAGCAGTACTTC.

The chain joins TRBV7-2 to TRBJ1-5, with TRBD1 identical over 9 bases. Losses at the gene ends were 3 bases for V and 3 bases for J; bases not matched to a gene: 3. Germline lookup yields CDR1 SGHTA and CDR2 FQGNSA. CDR3 size: 15 residues. Here the CDR3 reads CASSFQQGANQPQHF. The CDR3 bases are TGTGCCAGCAGCTTCCAACAGGGGGCCAATCAGCCCCAGCATTTT. Full variable domain (outside the CDR3, taken from reference TRBV7-2 and TRBJ1-5): GAGVSQSPSNKVTEKGKDVELRCDPISGHTALYWYRQSLGQGLEFLIYFQGNSAPDKSGLPSDRFSAERTGGSVSTLTIQRTQQEDSAVYLCASSFQQGANQPQHFGDGTRLSIL.

The chain has TRBV4-3 and TRBJ2-7; TRBD2 matches 8 bases. Looked up from germline, CDR1 is LGHNA and CDR2 is YSLEER. V was pared by 1 base and J by 2 bases, with 4 bases of the junction left unmatched. This CDR3 is built from 15 residues. CDR3 nucleotides: TGCGCCAGCAGCCAAGCAACGGGAGGGGCCTACGAGCAGTACTTC. Amino acid sequence: CASSQATGGAYEQYF.

Turning to this clone: At one of its ends the junction is not consistent with the germline gene, which may arise from a read error. The chain carries TRBV20-1 and TRBJ2-1, with 7 bases fitting TRBD2. CDR1 DFQATT and CDR2 SNEGSKA come from the germline V gene (reference sequence). This CDR3 is 11 amino acids long. Here the CDR3 reads CSAYLSRGEIF. The CDR3 DNA sequence: TGCAGTGCCTATCTCAGCCGGGGGGAAATCTTC.

This clone was counted only a few times. CDR3: CASSLGLTNTEAFF. The CDR3 DNA reads TGTGCCAGCAGTTTGGGGCTGACGAACACTGAAGCTTTCTTT. This sequence joins TRBV28 and TRBJ1-1, with a possible D match to TRBD1 (5 bases). This CDR3 is 14 amino acids long. V was pared by 3 bases and J by 1 base, with 9 bases between. CDR1 is MDHEN, CDR2 SYDVKM, per germline.

In its sample, this clone was seen once. The V gene is TRBV19, the J gene TRBJ2-6, with unresolved D. This CDR3 has 23 residues. Germline-derived CDR1 and CDR2 are LNHDA and SQIVND (reference sequence). V was cut by 3 bases and J by 1 base, with 31 bases left in between. The chain's CDR3 is CASSIHPVLAGYYVLSGANVLTF. The CDR3 nucleotides read TGTGCCAGTAGTATTCACCCGGTTCTGGCAGGCTATTACGTATTGTCTGGGGCCAACGTCCTGACTTTC.

This chain uses TRBV10-3 with TRBJ1-2; D uncertain. Between the trimmed V and J ends, which lost 6 bases and 8 bases, there was a span of 19 bases. From germline, CDR1 is ENHRY and CDR2 SYGVKD. This CDR3 spans 14 amino acids. The CDR3 is CAISGENIGGGYTF. The DNA for the CDR3 is TGTGCCATCAGCGGGGAAAACATTGGCGGGGGCTACACCTTC.

The rearrangement links TRBV5-1 to TRBJ2-3; the match to TRBD2 covers 8 bases. The CDR3 length is 16 residues. The J segment lost 3 bases and the V segment lost 0 bases, leaving 6 bases of the junction unmatched. Per germline, CDR1 SGHRS and CDR2 YFSETQ. CDR3 bases: TGCGCCAGCAGCTTGGAAATCGGGGGGGCGACAGATACGCAGTATTTT. Protein: CASSLEIGGATDTQYF. Using reference TRBV5-1 and TRBJ2-3 for the parts outside the CDR3, the full variable domain is KAGVTQTPRYLIKTRGQQVTLSCSPISGHRSVSWYQQTPGQGLQFLFEYFSETQRNKGNFPGRFSGRQFSNSRSEMNVSTLELGDSALYLCASSLEIGGATDTQYFGPGTRLTVL.

V gene TRBV5-6 combines with J gene TRBJ2-1; D is perhaps TRBD2 (5 bases). Germline values: CDR1 SGHDT, CDR2 YYEEEE. This CDR3 region has 15 residues. V lost 3 bases and J 7 bases, leaving 17 bases between the germline ends. The CDR3 DNA is TGTGCCAGCAGCTCGACTACCCTTTCTTGGAATGAGCAGTTCTTC. Residues: CASSSTTLSWNEQFF.